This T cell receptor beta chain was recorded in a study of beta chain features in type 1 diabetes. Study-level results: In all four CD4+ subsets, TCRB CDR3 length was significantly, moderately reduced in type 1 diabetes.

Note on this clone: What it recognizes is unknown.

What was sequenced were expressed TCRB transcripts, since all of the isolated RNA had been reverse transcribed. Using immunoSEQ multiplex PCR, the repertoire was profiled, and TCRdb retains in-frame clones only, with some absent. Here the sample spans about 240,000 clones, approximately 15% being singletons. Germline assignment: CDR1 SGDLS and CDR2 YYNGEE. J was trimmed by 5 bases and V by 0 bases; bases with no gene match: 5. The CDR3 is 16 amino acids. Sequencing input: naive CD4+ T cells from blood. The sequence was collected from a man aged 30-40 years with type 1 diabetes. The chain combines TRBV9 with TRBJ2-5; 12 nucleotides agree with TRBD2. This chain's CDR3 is CASSVEGTSGLETQYF. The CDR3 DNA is TGTGCCAGCAGCGTAGAGGGGACTAGCGGGCTTGAGACCCAGTACTTC.